This T cell receptor (beta chain) was captured in a study of control samples from healthy donors and cancer patients. The ends lost 0 bases at V and 4 bases at J; junction bases unmatched: 0. The length of the CDR3 is 15 residues. Germline lookup yields CDR1 SGHRS and CDR2 YFSETQ. Profiled with immunoSEQ multiplex PCR; TCRdb holds only in-frame clones, not every one. The sample records fewer than 90,000 clones, approximately 90% being singletons. Sample: blood. The source is a woman aged 45-65 years in good health. The gene calls are TRBV5-1 and TRBJ2-1; 11 bases are shared with TRBD2. The CDR3 DNA reads as TGCGCCAGCAGCTTGGGGACTAGCGGGTACAATGAGCAGTTCTTC. It translates to CASSLGTSGYNEQFF.